The 29 T cell receptor beta chains reported below all come from one sample, sequenced in a study of blood T cells in healthy people across ages. Primers used in a second PCR of about 6 to 12 cycles were a sample-barcoded 5' primer and a J-beta primer mix. TCRdb independently ran MiXCR on the 5' RACE reads; one entry per CDR3 protein. This sample has fewer than 900,000 distinct CDR3 sequences, with roughly 45% found just once. Sequences were obtained from blood. The receptors here all came from a woman in her sixties or seventies in good health.

The chain recombines TRBV5-1 with TRBJ2-1, with D perhaps matching TRBD1 (6 bases). V lost 1 base to trimming and J lost 7 bases, with 18 bases between them. Germline CDR1 and CDR2: SGHRS and YFSETQ. The CDR3 contains 16 residues. CDR3: CASSLSKLLGGNEQFF. The CDR3 DNA sequence: TGCGCCAGCAGCTTGAGTAAGCTTTTAGGGGGAAATGAGCAGTTCTTC.

The chain recombines TRBV7-2 with TRBJ2-5; a weak D match, TRBD2 (6 bases). The CDR3 sequence is 16 residues long. V lost 3 bases and J 0 bases, leaving 14 bases between the germline ends. In germline, CDR1 is SGHTA, CDR2 FQGNSA. CDR3 amino acids: CASSFSPGEYQETQYF. DNA of the CDR3: TGTGCCAGCAGCTTCTCACCGGGAGAGTACCAAGAGACCCAGTACTTC.

This chain joins TRBV20-1 and TRBJ1-2; TRBD1 agrees at 8 bases. V shed 8 bases and J 4 bases; nucleotides not matched to a gene: 6. Per germline, CDR1 DFQATT and CDR2 SNEGSKA (reference sequence). This CDR3 is 12 amino acids long. CDR3 nucleotides: TGCAGTACCGGACAGGGATCCTATGGCTACACCTTC. Protein sequence: CSTGQGSYGYTF.

The chain uses TRBV7-9 and TRBJ1-2, with a possible D match to TRBD1 (5 bases). Germline lookup yields CDR1 SEHNR and CDR2 FQNEAQ (reference sequence). Between the trimmed V and J ends, which lost 3 bases and 0 bases, there was a span of 23 bases. CDR3 size: 19 residues. CDR3: CASSLNPPGRKKSNYGYTF. The CDR3 bases are TGTGCCAGCAGCTTGAATCCTCCAGGGAGAAAGAAGTCTAACTATGGCTACACCTTC.

The chain couples TRBV18 to TRBJ1-5; D might be TRBD1 (5 bases). CDR3 length: 16 residues. Germline V gene lookup returns CDR1 KGHSH and CDR2 LQKENI. V was cut by 3 bases and J by 0 bases, with 12 bases left in between. CDR3 protein: CASSPFGGGSNQPQHF. The DNA for the CDR3 is TGTGCCAGCTCACCGTTCGGGGGAGGTAGCAATCAGCCCCAGCATTTT.

This sequence joins TRBV20-1 and TRBJ2-5, with 9 nucleotides matching TRBD2. Germline trimming cut 3 bases from V and 13 bases from J; bases unmatched to any gene: 12. Germline CDR1 and CDR2: DFQATT and SNEGSKA (reference sequence). The CDR3 totals 13 residues. The CDR3 nucleotides are TGCAGTGCTAGCCTAGCGGGGCCTTACGAGCGGTACTTC. Translation: CSASLAGPYERYF.

As concerns this clonotype: This may stem from a read error, because a much larger clone lies one nucleotide away. V and J are TRBV7-2 and TRBJ2-1, with D tentatively TRBD1 (5 bases). Trimming left V 1 base short and J 10 bases short, with 11 bases between. Germline V lookup: CDR1 SGHTA, CDR2 FQGNSA. The CDR3 length is 13 residues. In nucleotides, the CDR3 is TGTGCCAGCAGCTTAGACTGGGGCAGGGAGCAGTTCTTC. Amino acids: CASSLDWGREQFF.

The rearrangement joins TRBV27 to TRBJ1-1; 8 bases fit TRBD1. V shed 6 bases and J 1 base; nucleotides not matched to a gene: 7. This CDR3 region has 15 residues. The germline CDR1 and CDR2 sequences are MNHEY and SMNVEV (reference sequence). CDR3 residues: CASSSRQGKNTEAFF. CDR3 DNA sequence: TGTGCCAGCAGCTCCCGACAGGGGAAGAACACTGAAGCTTTCTTT.

This clonotype was seen only a few times. The genes are TRBV9 and TRBJ2-5; possibly TRBD2 for D (5 bases). CDR3 length equals 14 residues. Trimming left V 1 base short and J 12 bases short, with 19 bases between. The V gene's germline CDR1 is SGDLS and CDR2 YYNGEE. The chain's CDR3 is CASSVTPTDGNKYF. DNA for the CDR3: TGTGCCAGCAGCGTAACCCCGACGGACGGGAACAAGTACTTC.

There are many counts of this clonotype. The chain combines TRBV6-6 with TRBJ2-3; D is ambiguous. Germline lookup yields CDR1 MNHNY and CDR2 SVGAGI (reference sequence). The CDR3 is 12 residues long. Trimming cost V 5 bases and J 2 bases, with 5 bases left between them. The CDR3 here is CASSSTTDTQYF. CDR3 DNA sequence: TGTGCCAGCAGTAGCACCACAGATACGCAGTATTTT.

The V call is TRBV20-1, the J call TRBJ2-7; 15 positions match TRBD2. Trimming removed 3 bases from V and 4 bases from J; junction bases left unmatched: 19. Germline V gene sequence: CDR1 DFQATT, CDR2 SNEGSKA (reference sequence). The CDR3 runs 20 residues. As DNA, the CDR3 is TGCAGTGCTAGTCTAAACCCGGGACTAGCGGGGGGAGGTTGGGTGTACGAGCAGTACTTC. The encoded protein is CSASLNPGLAGGGWVYEQYF.

This clonotype was picked up one time. A single base separates this from a much larger clone, so it may be a read error. V and J are TRBV7-2 and TRBJ2-1; D is possibly TRBD2 (5 bases). Germline assignment: CDR1 SGHTA and CDR2 FQGNSA. V dropped 8 bases and J dropped 13 bases, with 15 bases sitting between them. CDR3 length: 11 residues. This CDR3 is CASGVGETQFF. The CDR3 region has the DNA TGTGCCAGCGGTGTGGGAGAGACCCAGTTCTTC.

In regard to this clonotype: Being one base from a much bigger clone, this may be a read error. The rearrangement joins TRBV27 to TRBJ2-1; D possibly matches TRBD1 or TRBD2 (7 bases each). Per the germline V gene, CDR1 is MNHEY and CDR2 is SMNVEV (reference sequence). The CDR3 is made up of 13 amino acids. With 3 bases removed from V and 10 bases from J, the gap between germline ends came to 13 bases. CDR3 protein: CASSLQGGYEQFF. CDR3 DNA sequence: TGTGCCAGCAGTTTGCAGGGGGGGTACGAGCAGTTCTTC.

The chain couples TRBV5-1 to TRBJ1-1, with 8 nucleotides matching TRBD1. V was clipped by 4 bases and J by 4 bases; unmatched bases: 3. The germline CDR1 and CDR2 sequences are SGHRS and YFSETQ. The CDR3 sequence is 13 residues long. CDR3 nucleotides: TGCGCCAGCAGCAGGGGACAGGCCACTGAAGCTTTCTTT. Its protein is CASSRGQATEAFF.

The CDR3 region is CASSRTPRETQYF. The CDR3 nucleotides read TGTGCCAGCAGCAGGACTCCTCGGGAGACCCAGTACTTC. V usage is TRBV7-9 and J usage is TRBJ2-5; possible D gene TRBD2, 5 bases. Per the germline V gene, CDR1 is SEHNR and CDR2 is FQNEAQ (reference sequence). This CDR3 comprises 13 residues. V lost 5 bases, J lost 5 bases, and 12 bases lay in between.

The chain has TRBV28 and TRBJ2-3; D remains ambiguous. Germline loops: CDR1 MDHEN, CDR2 SYDVKM. The CDR3 covers 13 residues. V lost 10 bases and J 1 base, leaving 12 bases between the germline ends. The CDR3 DNA reads TGTGCCATAACAGATGGAGGCACAGATACGCAGTATTTT. It specifies CAITDGGTDTQYF.

The V and J genes are TRBV7-9 and TRBJ2-7; 9 bases fit TRBD1. The CDR3 is made up of 20 amino acids. J lost 3 bases, V lost 5 bases, and 23 bases had no gene match. Per germline, CDR1 SEHNR and CDR2 FQNEAQ (reference sequence). CDR3 loop: CASSGQAVRGGGQGYYEQYF. The CDR3 coding sequence is TGTGCCAGCAGCGGACAAGCGGTTCGGGGAGGGGGACAGGGCTACTACGAGCAGTACTTC.

This chain joins TRBV28 and TRBJ1-1; the D gene is possibly TRBD1 (5 bases). The V and J ends lost 5 bases and 5 bases respectively, with 18 bases between them. CDR3 length equals 15 residues. Germline assignment: CDR1 MDHEN and CDR2 SYDVKM. For the CDR3, the DNA is TGTGCCAGCAGTCCTCACTCCGGGACGAAAACTGAAGCTTTCTTT. Translation: CASSPHSGTKTEAFF.

The chain couples TRBV7-8 to TRBJ2-1, with a tentative D call TRBD1 (6 bases). There are 15 residues in the CDR3. Per germline, CDR1 SGHVS and CDR2 FQNEAQ. Trimming stripped 3 bases from V and 3 bases from J, with 12 bases between. The CDR3 is CASSLQGNSYNEQFF. The CDR3 DNA follows: TGTGCCAGCAGCTTGCAGGGGAACAGCTACAATGAGCAGTTCTTC.

V is TRBV5-6 and J is TRBJ2-5, with TRBD2 matching over 7 bases. V shed 3 bases and J 3 bases; nucleotides not matched to a gene: 11. Per germline, CDR1 SGHDT and CDR2 YYEEEE. The CDR3 consists of 16 residues. CDR3 bases: TGTGCCAGCAGCTCTACTGGGAGGGAGTGGAAAGAGACCCAGTACTTC. The encoded protein is CASSSTGREWKETQYF.

The chain is built from TRBV27 and TRBJ1-2, with unresolved D. CDR3 length: 14 amino acids. Germline values: CDR1 MNHEY, CDR2 SMNVEV (reference sequence). The V end was cut by 3 bases, the J end by 8 bases, with 16 bases between. DNA for the CDR3: TGTGCCAGCAGTTTGGTTCGGGGTGTAAGCGGCTACACCTTC. Protein sequence: CASSLVRGVSGYTF.

The V call is TRBV20-1, the J call TRBJ2-2, with TRBD2 matching 9 bases. J gave up 0 bases and V 6 bases, and 2 bases lay outside the gene matches. This CDR3 is 14 amino acids long. Germline V CDR1 and CDR2: DFQATT, SNEGSKA (reference sequence). The CDR3 DNA sequence: TGCAGTGCAGCTAGCGGGACGAACACCGGGGAGCTGTTTTTT. This gives the protein CSAASGTNTGELFF.

This clonotype was observed a handful of times. The genes are TRBV6-5 and TRBJ2-7; the match to TRBD2 covers 8 bases. The CDR3 is made up of 14 amino acids. Germline CDR1 reads MNHEY; CDR2 reads SVGAGI. Losses at the gene ends were 2 bases for V and 3 bases for J; bases not matched to a gene: 3. CDR3 in amino acids: CASSYKRESYEQYF. DNA for the CDR3: TGTGCCAGCAGTTACAAGCGGGAGAGCTACGAGCAGTACTTC.

Many counts were recorded for this clonotype. Its ends do not fully match the called genes, so a read error is possible. The J gene is TRBJ2-3, the V gene TRBV29-1; 8 positions agree with TRBD1. Germline CDR1 is SQVTM and CDR2 is ANQGSEA. This CDR3 comprises 13 residues. The CDR3: CSAEQGGTDTQYF. The DNA for the CDR3 is TGCAGCGCTGAACAGGGGGGAACAGATACGCAGTATTTT.

CDR3 sequence reads: CASSSHGSHNEQFF. The CDR3 DNA reads TGTGCCAGCAGTTCTCACGGGAGTCACAATGAGCAGTTCTTC. V and J are TRBV28 and TRBJ2-1, with a possible D match to TRBD2 (6 bases). CDR1 and CDR2 (germline): MDHEN, SYDVKM. Trimming left V 4 bases short and J 5 bases short, with 12 bases between. This CDR3 comprises 14 residues.

The rearrangement uses TRBV24-1 and TRBJ1-1; 7 bases agree with TRBD1. With 6 bases clipped from V and 2 bases from J, the junction kept 2 bases outside the gene matches. Germline values: CDR1 KGHDR, CDR2 SFDVKD. The CDR3 is made up of 13 amino acids. CDR3 DNA sequence: TGTGCCACCAGTAGGGACAGCAACACTGAAGCTTTCTTT. Amino acid sequence: CATSRDSNTEAFF.

As for this clonotype: Its ends do not fully match the called genes, so a read error is possible. The rearrangement joins TRBV3-1 to TRBJ2-7, with 8 bases matching TRBD1. CDR1 LGHDT and CDR2 YNNKEL come from the germline V gene (reference sequence). The CDR3 is 13 amino acids. CDR3 loop: CTSSQHTGGEQYF. The CDR3 DNA follows: TGTACCAGCAGCCAACATACAGGGGGAGAGCAGTACTTC.

The chain carries TRBV7-9 and TRBJ1-5; D is ambiguous. The CDR3 is made up of 15 amino acids. Trimming pared 2 bases from V and 4 bases from J, leaving 12 bases between. Germline CDR1 SEHNR, CDR2 FQNEAQ (reference sequence). The CDR3 sequence: CASSLIGSENQPQHF. CDR3 sequence (DNA): TGTGCCAGCAGCTTAATCGGGTCGGAGAATCAGCCCCAGCATTTT.

Comment on this clonotype: Possible read error: a much larger clone is one base away. The chain combines TRBV15 with TRBJ1-2; 9 bases align to TRBD1. The CDR3 covers 15 residues. The germline CDR1 and CDR2 sequences are LNHNV and YYDKDF (reference sequence). The CDR3 sequence is CTTSGPGQGDYGYTF. DNA of the CDR3: TGTACCACCAGCGGTCCGGGACAGGGTGACTATGGCTACACCTTC.